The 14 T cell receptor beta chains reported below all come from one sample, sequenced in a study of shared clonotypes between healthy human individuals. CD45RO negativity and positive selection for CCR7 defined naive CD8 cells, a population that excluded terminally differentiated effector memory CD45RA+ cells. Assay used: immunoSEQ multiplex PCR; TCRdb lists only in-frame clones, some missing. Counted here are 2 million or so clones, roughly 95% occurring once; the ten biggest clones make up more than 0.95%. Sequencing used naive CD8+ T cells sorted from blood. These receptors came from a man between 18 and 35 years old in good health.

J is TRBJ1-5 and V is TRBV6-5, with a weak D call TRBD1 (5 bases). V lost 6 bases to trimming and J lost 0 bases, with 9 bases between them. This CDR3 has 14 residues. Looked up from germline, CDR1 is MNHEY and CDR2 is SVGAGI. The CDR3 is CASSLTASNQPQHF. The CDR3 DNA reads TGTGCCAGCAGCCTGACAGCTAGCAATCAGCCCCAGCATTTT.

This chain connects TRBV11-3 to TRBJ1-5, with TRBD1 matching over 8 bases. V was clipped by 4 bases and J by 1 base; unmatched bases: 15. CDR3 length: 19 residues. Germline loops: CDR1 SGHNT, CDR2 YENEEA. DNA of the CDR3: TGTGCCAGCAGCTCTCCCCGGCAGGGGGCGAAGGGGAGCAATCAGCCCCAGCATTTT. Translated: CASSSPRQGAKGSNQPQHF. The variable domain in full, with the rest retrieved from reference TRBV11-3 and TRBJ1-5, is EAGVVQSPRYKIIEKKQPVAFWCNPISGHNTLYWYLQNLGQGPELLIRYENEEAVDDSQLPKDRFSAERLKGVDSTLKIQPAELGDSAVYLCASSSPRQGAKGSNQPQHFGDGTRLSIL.

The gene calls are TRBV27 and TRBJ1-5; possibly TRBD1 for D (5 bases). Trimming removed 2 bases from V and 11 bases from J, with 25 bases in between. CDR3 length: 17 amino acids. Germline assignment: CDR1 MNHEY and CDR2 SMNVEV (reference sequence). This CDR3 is CASSLEVPVTGFWAQHF. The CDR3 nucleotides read TGTGCCAGCAGTTTAGAGGTACCAGTTACAGGATTTTGGGCCCAGCATTTT.

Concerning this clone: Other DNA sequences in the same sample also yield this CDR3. The CDR3 coding sequence is TGTGCCAGCAGCCCTATACAGGAGTTAGGCTCCTACGAGCAGTACTTC. Translation: CASSPIQELGSYEQYF. J is TRBJ2-7 and V is TRBV5-6, with TRBD1 as a possible D gene (5 bases). Germline values: CDR1 SGHDT, CDR2 YYEEEE. Trimming shortened V by 4 bases and J by 0 bases, and 17 bases separated the two germline ends. The CDR3 covers 16 residues.

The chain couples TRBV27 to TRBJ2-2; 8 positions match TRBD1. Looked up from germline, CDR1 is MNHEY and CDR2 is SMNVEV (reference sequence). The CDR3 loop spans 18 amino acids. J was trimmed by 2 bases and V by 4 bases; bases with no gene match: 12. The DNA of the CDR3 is TGTGCCAGCAGTTATGTGGTCCCCGGACAGGGTAACACCGGGGAGCTGTTTTTT. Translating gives CASSYVVPGQGNTGELFF.

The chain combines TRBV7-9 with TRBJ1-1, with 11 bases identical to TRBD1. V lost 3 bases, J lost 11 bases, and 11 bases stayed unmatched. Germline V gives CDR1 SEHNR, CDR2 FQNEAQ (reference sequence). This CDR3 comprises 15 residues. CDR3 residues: CASSLRDRGFPAAFF. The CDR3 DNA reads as TGTGCCAGCAGCTTGAGGGACAGGGGGTTCCCTGCGGCTTTCTTT. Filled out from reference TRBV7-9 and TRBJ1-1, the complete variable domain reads DTGVSQNPRHKITKRGQNVTFRCDPISEHNRLYWYRQTLGQGPEFLTYFQNEAQLEKSRLLSDRFSAERPKGSFSTLEIQRTEQGDSAMYLCASSLRDRGFPAAFFGQGTRLTVV.

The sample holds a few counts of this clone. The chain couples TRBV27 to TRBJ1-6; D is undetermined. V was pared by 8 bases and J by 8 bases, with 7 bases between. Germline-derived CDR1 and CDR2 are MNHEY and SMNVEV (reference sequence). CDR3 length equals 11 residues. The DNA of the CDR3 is TGTGCCAGCGGAGCTGATTCACCCCTCCACTTT. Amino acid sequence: CASGADSPLHF.

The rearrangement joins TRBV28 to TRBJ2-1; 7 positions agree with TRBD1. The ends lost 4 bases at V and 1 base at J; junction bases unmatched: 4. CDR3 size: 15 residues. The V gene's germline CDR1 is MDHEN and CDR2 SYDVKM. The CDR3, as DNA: TGTGCCAGCAGTTCCGGGACAGCATCCTACAATGAGCAGTTCTTC. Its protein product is CASSSGTASYNEQFF.

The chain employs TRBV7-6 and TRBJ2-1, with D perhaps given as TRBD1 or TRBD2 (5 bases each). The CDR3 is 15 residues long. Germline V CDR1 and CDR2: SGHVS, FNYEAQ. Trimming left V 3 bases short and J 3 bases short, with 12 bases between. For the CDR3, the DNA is TGTGCCAGCAGCTTCCGGGACGGGGACTACAATGAGCAGTTCTTC. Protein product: CASSFRDGDYNEQFF. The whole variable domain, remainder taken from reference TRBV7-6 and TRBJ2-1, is GAGVSQSPRYKVTKRGQDVALRCDPISGHVSLYWYRQALGQGPEFLTYFNYEAQQDKSGLPNDRFSAERPEGSISTLTIQRTEQRDSAMYRCASSFRDGDYNEQFFGPGTRLTVL.

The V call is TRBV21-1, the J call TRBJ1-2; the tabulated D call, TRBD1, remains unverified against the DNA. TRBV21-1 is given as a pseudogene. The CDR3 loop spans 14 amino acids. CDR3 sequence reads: CATFESRGHYGYTF. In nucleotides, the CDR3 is TGTGCCACCTTCGAAAGCAGGGGGCACTATGGCTACACCTTC.

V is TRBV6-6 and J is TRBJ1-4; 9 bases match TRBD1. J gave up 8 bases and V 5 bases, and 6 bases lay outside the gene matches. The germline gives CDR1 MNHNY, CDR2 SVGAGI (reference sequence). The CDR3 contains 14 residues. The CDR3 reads CASSLNRGQEKLFF. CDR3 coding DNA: TGTGCCAGCAGTCTCAACAGGGGGCAAGAAAAACTGTTTTTT.

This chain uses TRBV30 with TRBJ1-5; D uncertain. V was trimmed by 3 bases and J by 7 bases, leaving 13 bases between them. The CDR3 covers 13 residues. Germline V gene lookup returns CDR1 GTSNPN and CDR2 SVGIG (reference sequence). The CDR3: CAWSEVIGQPQHF. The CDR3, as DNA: TGTGCCTGGAGCGAGGTAATAGGACAGCCCCAGCATTTT.

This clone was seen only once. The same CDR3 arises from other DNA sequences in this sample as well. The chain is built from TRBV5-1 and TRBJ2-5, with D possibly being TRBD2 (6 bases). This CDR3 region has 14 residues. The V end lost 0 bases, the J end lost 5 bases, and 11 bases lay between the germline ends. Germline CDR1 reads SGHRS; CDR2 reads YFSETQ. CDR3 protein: CASSLEGGVETQYF. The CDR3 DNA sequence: TGCGCCAGCAGCTTGGAGGGCGGGGTGGAGACCCAGTACTTC. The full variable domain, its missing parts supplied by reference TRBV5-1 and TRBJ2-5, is KAGVTQTPRYLIKTRGQQVTLSCSPISGHRSVSWYQQTPGQGLQFLFEYFSETQRNKGNFPGRFSGRQFSNSRSEMNVSTLELGDSALYLCASSLEGGVETQYFGPGTRLLVL.

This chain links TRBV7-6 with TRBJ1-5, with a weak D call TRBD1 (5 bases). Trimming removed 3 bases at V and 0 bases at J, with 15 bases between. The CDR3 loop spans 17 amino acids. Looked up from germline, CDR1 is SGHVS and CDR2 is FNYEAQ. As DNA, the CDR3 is TGTGCCAGCAGCTTGGAAAATGGGGCATATAGCAATCAGCCCCAGCATTTT. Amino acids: CASSLENGAYSNQPQHF.